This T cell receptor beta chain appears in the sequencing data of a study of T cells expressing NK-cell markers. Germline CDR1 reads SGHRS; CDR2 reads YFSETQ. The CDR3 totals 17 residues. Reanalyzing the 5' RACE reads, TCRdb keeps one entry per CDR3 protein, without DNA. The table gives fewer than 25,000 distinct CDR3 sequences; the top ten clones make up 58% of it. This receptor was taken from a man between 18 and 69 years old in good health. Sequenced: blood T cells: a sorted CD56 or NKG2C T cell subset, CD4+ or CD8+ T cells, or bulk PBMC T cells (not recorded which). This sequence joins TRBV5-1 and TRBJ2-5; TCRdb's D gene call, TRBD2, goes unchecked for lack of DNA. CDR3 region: CASSAMTGLRGKETQYF.